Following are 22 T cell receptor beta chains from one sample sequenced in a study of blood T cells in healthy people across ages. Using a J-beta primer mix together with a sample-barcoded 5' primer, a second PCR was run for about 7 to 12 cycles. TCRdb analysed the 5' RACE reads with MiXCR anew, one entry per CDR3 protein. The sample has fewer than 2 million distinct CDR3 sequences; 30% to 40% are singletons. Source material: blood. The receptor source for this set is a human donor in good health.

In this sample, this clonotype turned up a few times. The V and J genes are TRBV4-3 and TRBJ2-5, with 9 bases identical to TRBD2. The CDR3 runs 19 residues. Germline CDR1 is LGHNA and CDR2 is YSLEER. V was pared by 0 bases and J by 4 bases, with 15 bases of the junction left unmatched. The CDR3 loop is CASSQEWIGERGEAETQYF. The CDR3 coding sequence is TGCGCCAGCAGCCAAGAGTGGATTGGCGAGCGGGGGGAGGCAGAGACCCAGTACTTC.

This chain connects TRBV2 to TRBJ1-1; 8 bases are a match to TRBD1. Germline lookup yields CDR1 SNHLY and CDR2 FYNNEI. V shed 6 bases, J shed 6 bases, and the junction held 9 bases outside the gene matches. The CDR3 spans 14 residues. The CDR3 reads CASRVDRVLPEAFF. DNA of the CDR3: TGTGCCAGCAGGGTGGACAGGGTGCTCCCTGAAGCTTTCTTT.

CDR3 sequence reads: CATRAQGDTGELFF. DNA of the CDR3: TGTGCCACCAGGGCACAGGGGGACACCGGGGAGCTGTTTTTT. The chain combines TRBV24-1 with TRBJ2-2; 8 bases are shared with TRBD1. Germline V gives CDR1 KGHDR, CDR2 SFDVKD. V shed 7 bases, J shed 3 bases, and the junction held 3 bases outside the gene matches. This CDR3 spans 14 amino acids.

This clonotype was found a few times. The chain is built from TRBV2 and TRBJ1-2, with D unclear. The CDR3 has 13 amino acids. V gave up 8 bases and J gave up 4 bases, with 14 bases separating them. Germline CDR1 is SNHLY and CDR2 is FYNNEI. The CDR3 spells CASPTPGAYGYTF. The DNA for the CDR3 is TGTGCCAGCCCCACACCCGGCGCCTATGGCTACACCTTC.

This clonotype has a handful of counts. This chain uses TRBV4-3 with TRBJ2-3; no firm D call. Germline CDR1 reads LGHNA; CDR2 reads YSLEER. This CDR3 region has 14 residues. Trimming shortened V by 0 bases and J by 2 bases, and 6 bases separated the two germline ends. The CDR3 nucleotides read TGCGCCAGCAGCCAAGACGCCCTCACAGATACGCAGTATTTT. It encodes CASSQDALTDTQYF.

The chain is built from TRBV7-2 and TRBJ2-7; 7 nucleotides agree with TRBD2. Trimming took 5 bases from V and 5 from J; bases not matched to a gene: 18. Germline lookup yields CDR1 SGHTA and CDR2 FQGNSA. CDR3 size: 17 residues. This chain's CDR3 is CASSLQVVGGEGDEQYF. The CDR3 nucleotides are TGTGCCAGCAGCCTTCAGGTGGTGGGGGGGGAAGGGGACGAGCAGTACTTC.

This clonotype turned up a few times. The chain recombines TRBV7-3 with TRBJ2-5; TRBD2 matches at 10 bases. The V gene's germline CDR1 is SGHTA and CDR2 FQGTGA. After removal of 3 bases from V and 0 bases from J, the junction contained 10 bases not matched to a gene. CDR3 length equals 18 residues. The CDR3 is CASSLSSSGGINQETQYF. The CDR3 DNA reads TGTGCCAGCAGCTTGTCCTCTAGCGGGGGCATTAACCAAGAGACCCAGTACTTC.

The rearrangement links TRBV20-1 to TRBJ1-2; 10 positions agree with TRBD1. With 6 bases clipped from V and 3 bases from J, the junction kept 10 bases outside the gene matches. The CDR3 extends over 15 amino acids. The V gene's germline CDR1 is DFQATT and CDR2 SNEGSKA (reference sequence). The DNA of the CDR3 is TGCAGTGCAACCGGGACAGGGGCCTATCACTATGGCTACACCTTC. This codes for CSATGTGAYHYGYTF.

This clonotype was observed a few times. CDR3: CSALDRNTEAFF. CDR3 DNA: TGCAGTGCGCTGGACAGGAACACTGAAGCTTTCTTT. This sequence joins TRBV20-1 and TRBJ1-1; possibly TRBD1 for D (6 bases). The V end lost 6 bases, the J end lost 1 base, and 9 bases lay between the germline ends. In germline, CDR1 is DFQATT, CDR2 SNEGSKA (reference sequence). The CDR3 is made up of 12 amino acids.

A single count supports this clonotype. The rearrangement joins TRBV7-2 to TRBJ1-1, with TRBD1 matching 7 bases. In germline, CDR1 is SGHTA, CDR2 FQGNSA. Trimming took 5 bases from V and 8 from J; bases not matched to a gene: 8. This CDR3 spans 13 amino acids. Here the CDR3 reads CASSHRGQLEAFF. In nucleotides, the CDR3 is TGTGCCAGCAGCCACAGGGGTCAACTAGAAGCTTTCTTT.

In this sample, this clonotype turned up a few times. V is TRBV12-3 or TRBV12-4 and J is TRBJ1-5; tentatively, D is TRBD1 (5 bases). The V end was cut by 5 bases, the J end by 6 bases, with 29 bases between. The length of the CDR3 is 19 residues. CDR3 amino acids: CASSPGTLSGQGISQPQHF. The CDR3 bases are TGTGCCAGCAGTCCCGGGACTCTATCCGGGCAAGGGATAAGTCAGCCCCAGCATTTT.

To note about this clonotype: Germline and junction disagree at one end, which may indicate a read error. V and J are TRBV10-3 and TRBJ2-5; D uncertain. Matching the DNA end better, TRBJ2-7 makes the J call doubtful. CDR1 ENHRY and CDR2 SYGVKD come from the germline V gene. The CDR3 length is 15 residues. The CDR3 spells CVISDTGPDLYEQYF. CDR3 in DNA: TGTGTCATCAGTGATACTGGGCCCGACCTTTACGAGCAGTACTTC.

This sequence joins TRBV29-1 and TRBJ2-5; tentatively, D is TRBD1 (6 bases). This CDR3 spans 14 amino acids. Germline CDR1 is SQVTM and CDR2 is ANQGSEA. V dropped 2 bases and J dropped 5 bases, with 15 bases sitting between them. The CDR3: CSVERPKQGETQYF. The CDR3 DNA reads TGCAGCGTTGAAAGGCCCAAGCAGGGGGAGACCCAGTACTTC.

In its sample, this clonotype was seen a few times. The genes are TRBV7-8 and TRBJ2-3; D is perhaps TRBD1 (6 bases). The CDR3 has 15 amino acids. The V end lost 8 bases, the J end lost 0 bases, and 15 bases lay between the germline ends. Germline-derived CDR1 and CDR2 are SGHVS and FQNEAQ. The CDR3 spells CASAEEDSSTDTQYF. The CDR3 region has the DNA TGTGCCAGCGCGGAAGAGGACAGTAGCACAGATACGCAGTATTTT.

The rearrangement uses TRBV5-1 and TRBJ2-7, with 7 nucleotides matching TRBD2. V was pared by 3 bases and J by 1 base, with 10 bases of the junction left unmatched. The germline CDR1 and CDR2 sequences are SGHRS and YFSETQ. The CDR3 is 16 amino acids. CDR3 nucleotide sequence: TGCGCCAGCAGCTCCGGGTCTTCGGGACTATCCTACGAGCAGTACTTC. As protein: CASSSGSSGLSYEQYF. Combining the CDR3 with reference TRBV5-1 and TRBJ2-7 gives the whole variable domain KAGVTQTPRYLIKTRGQQVTLSCSPISGHRSVSWYQQTPGQGLQFLFEYFSETQRNKGNFPGRFSGRQFSNSRSEMNVSTLELGDSALYLCASSSGSSGLSYEQYFGPGTRLTVT.

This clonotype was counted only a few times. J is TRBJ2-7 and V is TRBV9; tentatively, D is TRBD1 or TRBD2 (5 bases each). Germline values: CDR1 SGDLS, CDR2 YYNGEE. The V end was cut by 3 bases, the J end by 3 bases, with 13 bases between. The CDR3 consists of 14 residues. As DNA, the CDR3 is TGTGCCAGCAGCGCGTCGGGACGGAGCTACGAGCAGTACTTC. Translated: CASSASGRSYEQYF. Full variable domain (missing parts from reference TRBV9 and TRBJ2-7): DSGVTQTPKHLITATGQRVTLRCSPRSGDLSVYWYQQSLDQGLQFLIQYYNGEERAKGNILERFSAQQFPDLHSELNLSSLELGDSALYFCASSASGRSYEQYFGPGTRLTVT.

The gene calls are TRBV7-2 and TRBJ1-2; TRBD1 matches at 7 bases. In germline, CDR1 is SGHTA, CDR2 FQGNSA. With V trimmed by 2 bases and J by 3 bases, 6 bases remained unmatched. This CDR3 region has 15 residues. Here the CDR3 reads CASSLRQGIDYGYTF. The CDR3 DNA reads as TGTGCCAGCAGCTTAAGACAGGGCATCGACTATGGCTACACCTTC.

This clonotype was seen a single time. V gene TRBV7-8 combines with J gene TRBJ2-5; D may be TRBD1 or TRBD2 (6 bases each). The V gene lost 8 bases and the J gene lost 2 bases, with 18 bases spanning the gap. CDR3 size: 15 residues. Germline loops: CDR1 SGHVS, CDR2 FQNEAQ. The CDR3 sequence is CASAALGGLQETQYF. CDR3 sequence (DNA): TGTGCCAGCGCCGCCTTAGGGGGACTTCAAGAGACCCAGTACTTC.

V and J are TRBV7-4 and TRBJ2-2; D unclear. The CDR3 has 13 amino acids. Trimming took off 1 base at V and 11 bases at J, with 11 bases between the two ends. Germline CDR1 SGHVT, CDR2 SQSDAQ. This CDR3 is CASSLVRPRELFF. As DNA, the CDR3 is TGTGCCAGCAGCTTAGTACGTCCTAGAGAGCTGTTTTTT.

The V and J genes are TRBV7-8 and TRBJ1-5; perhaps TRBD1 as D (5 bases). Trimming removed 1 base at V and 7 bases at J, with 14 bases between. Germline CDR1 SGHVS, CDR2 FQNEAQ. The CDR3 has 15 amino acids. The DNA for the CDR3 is TGTGCCAGCAGCTTAGGCCCTGTACGGGGGCAGCCCCAGCATTTT. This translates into CASSLGPVRGQPQHF.

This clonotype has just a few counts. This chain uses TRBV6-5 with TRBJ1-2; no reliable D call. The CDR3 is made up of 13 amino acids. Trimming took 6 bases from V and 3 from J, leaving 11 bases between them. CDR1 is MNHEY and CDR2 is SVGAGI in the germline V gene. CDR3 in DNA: TGTGCCAGCAGACGAACACCGTACTATGGCTACACCTTC. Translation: CASRRTPYYGYTF.

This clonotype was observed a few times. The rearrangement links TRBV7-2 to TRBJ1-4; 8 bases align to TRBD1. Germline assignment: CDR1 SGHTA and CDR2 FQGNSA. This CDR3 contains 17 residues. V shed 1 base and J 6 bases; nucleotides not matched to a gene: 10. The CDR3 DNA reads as TGTGCCAGCAGCTTAGGAATGCAGGGGGCGAGTTATGAAAAACTGTTTTTT. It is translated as CASSLGMQGASYEKLFF.